This T cell receptor (beta chain) was observed in a study of identical twins. CDR1 and CDR2 (germline): SGDLS, YYNGEE. V was trimmed by 0 bases and J by 4 bases, leaving 19 bases between them. The CDR3 sequence is 18 residues long. TCRdb re-called the 5' RACE reads with MiXCR, one entry per CDR3 protein. Here the sample spans fewer than 500,000 distinct CDR3 sequences, more than 13% being singletons. This clonotype was detected a few times. The sample was also reused in another study, on yellow fever vaccine responses in identical twins.

The sample comprised CD4+ T cells sorted from blood. The chain combines TRBV9 with TRBJ2-2; possible D gene TRBD2, 6 bases. This TCR came from a woman aged 18-35 years in good health. DNA of the CDR3: TGTGCCAGCAGCGTAGGTGTAGGGAGGCGGAAATTCACCGGGGAGCTGTTTTTT. Protein product: CASSVGVGRRKFTGELFF.